These T cell receptor beta chains were read from a single sample in a study of tumor-infiltrating lymphocytes in localized non-small cell lung cancer. The assay was immunoSEQ multiplex PCR, and TCRdb's table has in-frame clones only and misses some. This table holds thousands of clones, 60% to 85% found once. Sample: uninvolved lung tissue not adjacent to the tumor. These TCRs come from a human donor with non-small cell lung cancer. Both conserved end residues are trimmed from each CDR3. The D gene is left open where the match is weak. For some rows the clone size is stated as once, few or many, or as a class when expanded; others skip it.

clone size	J gene	D gene	CDR3 length	V gene	CDR3 protein
once	TRBJ2-1	TRBD2	13	TRBV7-3	ASSPSGSLHNEQF
NA	TRBJ1-2	NA	11	TRBV19	ASSIREGYGYT
NA	TRBJ2-7	NA	12	TRBV5-1	ASSPHEDTYEQY
NA	TRBJ1-4	TRBD1	12	TRBV19	ASRGQGDGEKLF
NA	TRBJ2-1	NA	10	TRBV28	ASSLGAYEQF
NA	TRBJ2-1	NA	12	TRBV5-4	ASSLVSRGNEQF
NA	TRBJ1-4	NA	12	TRBV10-3	AISENGRGEKLF
few	TRBJ2-7	NA	12	TRBV28	ASANPLAPYEQY
medium-sized	TRBJ1-1	NA	10	TRBV6-6	ASMRTNTEAF
NA	TRBJ1-2	NA	12	TRBV19	ASLSIPRSYGYT
NA	TRBJ2-1	NA	12	TRBV27	ASSPLLAANEQF
NA	TRBJ2-2	NA	11	TRBV29-1	SVSTVVSGELF
NA	TRBJ2-3	TRBD2	13	TRBV5-4	ASSGTSGRGDTQY
large	TRBJ1-3	NA	10	TRBV28	ASRQRGNTIY
few	TRBJ2-5	NA	9	TRBV19	ASSVGETQY